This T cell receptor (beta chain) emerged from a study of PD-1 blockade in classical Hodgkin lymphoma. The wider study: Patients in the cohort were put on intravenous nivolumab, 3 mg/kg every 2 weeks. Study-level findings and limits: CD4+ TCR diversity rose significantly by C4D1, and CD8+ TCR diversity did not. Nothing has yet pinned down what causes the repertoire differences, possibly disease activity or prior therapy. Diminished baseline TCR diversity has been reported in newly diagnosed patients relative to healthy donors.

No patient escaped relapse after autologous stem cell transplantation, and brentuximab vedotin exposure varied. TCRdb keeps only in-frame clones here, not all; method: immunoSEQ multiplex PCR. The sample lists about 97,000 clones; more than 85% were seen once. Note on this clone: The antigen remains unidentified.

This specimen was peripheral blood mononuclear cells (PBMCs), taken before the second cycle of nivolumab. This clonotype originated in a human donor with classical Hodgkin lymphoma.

The CDR3 bases are TGTGCCATCAGTGATTCGGGGGAGGGCACAGATACGCAGTATTTT. This encodes CAISDSGEGTDTQYF. The chain employs TRBV10-3 and TRBJ2-3, with D possibly matching TRBD2 (6 bases). CDR1 and CDR2 (germline): ENHRY, SYGVKD. V lost 3 bases, J lost 1 base, and 11 bases lay in between. The CDR3 totals 15 residues.